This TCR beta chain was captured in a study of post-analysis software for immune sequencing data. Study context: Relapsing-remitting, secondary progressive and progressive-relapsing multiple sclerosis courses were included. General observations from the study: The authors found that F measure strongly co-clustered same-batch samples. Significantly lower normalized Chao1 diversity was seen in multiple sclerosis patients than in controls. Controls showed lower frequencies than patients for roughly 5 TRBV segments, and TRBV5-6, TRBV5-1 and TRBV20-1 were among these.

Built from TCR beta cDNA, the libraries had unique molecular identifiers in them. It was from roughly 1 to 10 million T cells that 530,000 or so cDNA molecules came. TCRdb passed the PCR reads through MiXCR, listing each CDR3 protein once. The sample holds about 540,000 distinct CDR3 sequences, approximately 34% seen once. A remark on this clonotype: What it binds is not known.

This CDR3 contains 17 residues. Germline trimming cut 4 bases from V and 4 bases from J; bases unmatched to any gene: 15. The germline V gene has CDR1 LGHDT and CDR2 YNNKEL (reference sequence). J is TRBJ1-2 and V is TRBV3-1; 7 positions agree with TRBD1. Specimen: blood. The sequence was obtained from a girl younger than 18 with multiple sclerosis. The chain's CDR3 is CASSRTGTATRAYGYTF. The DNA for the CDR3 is TGTGCCAGCAGCCGCACCGGGACAGCCACCCGGGCCTATGGCTACACCTTC.